The 28 T cell receptor beta chains below come from one sample, sequenced in a study of blood T cell repertoires in COVID-19. Profiled with immunoSEQ multiplex PCR; TCRdb holds only in-frame clones, not every one. In the table there are approximately 190,000 clones, about 81% of which are singletons. Sequencing was carried out using peripheral blood. The receptors were sampled from a woman aged 55-75 years with COVID-19, enrolled during active disease.

The chain has TRBV6-5 and TRBJ2-7; 7 bases line up with TRBD1. Germline assignment: CDR1 MNHEY and CDR2 SVGAGI. There are 15 residues in the CDR3. V dropped 7 bases and J dropped 3; count of bases not matched to a gene: 12. CDR3 residues: CASKEPGTAFYEQYF. Here the CDR3 DNA reads TGTGCCAGCAAAGAACCAGGGACAGCCTTCTACGAGCAGTACTTC.

The chain uses TRBV5-1 and TRBJ2-2; a weak D match, TRBD2 (6 bases). The germline V and J ends were trimmed by 6 bases and 5 bases, with 23 bases remaining between them. Germline assignment: CDR1 SGHRS and CDR2 YFSETQ. CDR3 length: 17 residues. CDR3 residues: CASNNVPAGPATGELFF. CDR3 in DNA: TGCGCCAGCAATAATGTCCCAGCGGGCCCGGCAACCGGGGAGCTGTTTTTT.

The V call is TRBV7-8, the J call TRBJ2-7, with 13 positions matching TRBD2. Trimming removed 4 bases from V and 3 bases from J; junction bases left unmatched: 3. The CDR3 has 15 residues. Germline V lookup: CDR1 SGHVS, CDR2 FQNEAQ. CDR3 bases: TGTGCCAGCAGCTCGACTAGCGGGGGGTTCTACGAGCAGTACTTC. Its translation is CASSSTSGGFYEQYF.

Only a few counts were recorded for this clone. The chain joins TRBV10-3 to TRBJ2-7; D not resolved. The CDR3 sequence is 13 residues long. Germline V gene data show CDR1 as ENHRY and CDR2 as SYGVKD. V was shortened by 0 bases and J by 7 bases, with 10 bases between the two germline ends. The CDR3 reads CAISESGPLEQYF. The CDR3 coding sequence is TGTGCCATCAGTGAGTCGGGCCCCTTGGAGCAGTACTTC.

The chain combines TRBV5-8 with TRBJ2-6; 7 bases fit TRBD1. With V trimmed by 0 bases and J by 0 bases, 12 bases remained unmatched. In germline, CDR1 is SGHTS, CDR2 YDEGEE. The CDR3 consists of 20 residues. DNA of the CDR3: TGTGCCAGCAGCTTGGAGTTGGGAACAGGGGCGGTCTCTGGGGCCAACGTCCTGACTTTC. This sequence encodes CASSLELGTGAVSGANVLTF.

The V and J genes are TRBV6-2 or TRBV6-3 and TRBJ1-2; D gene unclear. This CDR3 comprises 13 residues. The V end lost 1 base, the J end lost 3 bases, and 6 bases lay between the germline ends. The germline gives CDR1 MNHEY, CDR2 SVGEGT. The CDR3 nucleotides read TGTGCCAGCAGTTACTTGAGGGACTATGGCTACACCTTC. As protein: CASSYLRDYGYTF.

This sequence joins TRBV30 and TRBJ2-7; TRBD1 is a possible D gene (5 bases). The CDR3 loop spans 12 amino acids. Trimming took off 5 bases at V and 0 bases at J, with 8 bases between the two ends. In germline, CDR1 is GTSNPN, CDR2 SVGIG (reference sequence). The CDR3 reads CAWSRDSYEQYF. CDR3 DNA sequence: TGTGCCTGGTCCAGGGACTCCTACGAGCAGTACTTC.

CDR3 nucleotide sequence: TGTGCCAGCAGCGCACAGGGGGTCGGGGAGACCCAGTACTTC. Translation gives CASSAQGVGETQYF. The chain links TRBV9 to TRBJ2-5; 8 bases are a match to TRBD1. This CDR3 has 14 residues. J was trimmed by 5 bases and V by 3 bases; bases with no gene match: 6. CDR1 and CDR2 from the germline V gene are SGDLS and YYNGEE.

The rearrangement links TRBV5-6 to TRBJ1-4, with a possible D match to TRBD1 (6 bases). V dropped 4 bases and J dropped 3 bases, with 16 bases sitting between them. The CDR3 runs to 16 residues. CDR1 and CDR2 (germline): SGHDT, YYEEEE. The CDR3 loop is CASSLQGQGPNEKLFF. The CDR3 DNA follows: TGTGCCAGCAGCCTCCAGGGGCAGGGCCCTAATGAAAAACTGTTTTTT.

The gene calls are TRBV4-1 and TRBJ2-7; D is perhaps TRBD1 (6 bases). Trimming removed 0 bases from V and 2 bases from J, with 8 bases in between. The CDR3 length is 14 residues. From germline, CDR1 is MGHRA and CDR2 YSYEKL. CDR3 sequence (DNA): TGCGCCAGCAGCCAAGAACAGGGCACCTACGAGCAGTACGTC. Translating it yields CASSQEQGTYEQYV.

The chain combines TRBV10-3 with TRBJ2-1; 10 positions agree with TRBD2. The germline V gene has CDR1 ENHRY and CDR2 SYGVKD. The J segment lost 4 bases and the V segment lost 4 bases, leaving 10 bases of the junction unmatched. The length of the CDR3 is 17 residues. As DNA, the CDR3 is TGTGCCATCAGTGGGGTAGCGGGAGGTTTTAGTTACAATGAGCAGTTCTTC. Its translation: CAISGVAGGFSYNEQFF.

This clone appeared a few times. The rearrangement joins TRBV4-1 to TRBJ2-1; the D gene is possibly TRBD2 (6 bases). The V and J ends lost 1 base and 5 bases respectively, with 18 bases between them. CDR3 length: 17 amino acids. Per germline, CDR1 MGHRA and CDR2 YSYEKL. The CDR3 region is CASSQGPTGELNNEQFF. The CDR3 nucleotides are TGCGCCAGCAGCCAAGGGCCGACGGGGGAGCTAAACAATGAGCAGTTCTTC.

V and J are TRBV10-3 and TRBJ1-4; 7 bases fit TRBD1. Per germline, CDR1 ENHRY and CDR2 SYGVKD. Trimming at V came to 2 bases and at J to 0 bases, leaving 6 bases not matched to a gene. This CDR3 region has 17 residues. For the CDR3, the DNA is TGTGCCATCAGTGAGAAGGGACAGACAGCAACTAATGAAAAACTGTTTTTT. This encodes CAISEKGQTATNEKLFF.

Only one count was recorded for this clone. This rearrangement joins TRBV7-8 to TRBJ2-3; D is perhaps TRBD2 (6 bases). V was cut by 7 bases and J by 5 bases, with 16 bases left in between. Per germline, CDR1 SGHVS and CDR2 FQNEAQ. This CDR3 has 14 amino acids. CDR3 bases: TGTGCCAGCACATCTGGAGGGATGCGAGATACGCAGTATTTT. It specifies CASTSGGMRDTQYF.

V is TRBV30 and J is TRBJ2-1; D not certain. Trimming removed 0 bases at V and 0 bases at J, with 9 bases between. Germline CDR1 GTSNPN, CDR2 SVGIG (reference sequence). This CDR3 spans 15 amino acids. The DNA of the CDR3 is TGTGCCTGGAGTGTAAGCCCTCTCTCCTACAATGAGCAGTTCTTC. Its translation: CAWSVSPLSYNEQFF.

This chain uses TRBV28 with TRBJ1-1; D is uncertain. The CDR3 extends over 12 amino acids. Trimming cost V 3 bases and J 4 bases, with 6 bases left between them. Germline V lookup: CDR1 MDHEN, CDR2 SYDVKM. The CDR3 here is CASSLRSTEAFF. CDR3 coding DNA: TGTGCCAGCAGTTTGCGGAGCACTGAAGCTTTCTTT.

V usage is TRBV19 and J usage is TRBJ2-7; TRBD2 aligns across 7 bases. The CDR3 length is 14 residues. The V and J ends lost 8 bases and 4 bases, in that order; junction bases with no gene match: 11. Germline CDR1 and CDR2: LNHDA and SQIVND (reference sequence). The CDR3 bases are TGTGCCAGTTCTCTAGCGGCCCTGGGATACGAGCAGTACTTC. This codes for CASSLAALGYEQYF.

The J gene is TRBJ2-5, the V gene TRBV11-2; D ambiguous. This CDR3 comprises 13 residues. The V and J ends lost 2 bases and 5 bases respectively, with 9 bases between them. Germline assignment: CDR1 SGHAT and CDR2 FQNNGV. For the CDR3, the DNA is TGTGCCAGCAGCTTAAGCCTCAGGGAGACCCAGTACTTC. Protein sequence: CASSLSLRETQYF.

The chain has TRBV5-1 and TRBJ1-3; D is unresolved. The CDR3 sequence is 13 residues long. Germline-derived CDR1 and CDR2 are SGHRS and YFSETQ. V lost 4 bases to trimming and J lost 3 bases, with 8 bases between them. The CDR3 reads CASSLLSGNTIYF. CDR3 in DNA: TGCGCCAGCAGCCTGTTGAGTGGAAACACCATATATTTT.

This chain joins TRBV14 and TRBJ2-7; a weak D match, TRBD2 (5 bases). Germline loops: CDR1 SGHDN, CDR2 FVKESK. This CDR3 contains 13 residues. Trimming took off 4 bases at V and 9 bases at J, with 16 bases between the two ends. This CDR3 is CASSPRRGSGQYF. The CDR3 bases are TGTGCCAGCAGCCCCAGGAGAGGGTCGGGGCAGTACTTC.

This clone was picked up a small number of times. This chain joins TRBV18 and TRBJ1-3; no firm D call. The CDR3 is made up of 13 amino acids. V gave up 3 bases and J gave up 4 bases, with 7 bases separating them. Germline CDR1 is KGHSH and CDR2 is LQKENI. CDR3 loop: CASSPASGNTIYF. The CDR3 region has the DNA TGTGCCAGCTCACCGGCTTCCGGAAACACCATATATTTT. Filled out from reference TRBV18 and TRBJ1-3, the complete variable domain reads NAGVMQNPRHLVRRRGQEARLRCSPMKGHSHVYWYRQLPEEGLKFMVYLQKENIIDESGMPKERFSAEFPKEGPSILRIQQVVRGDSAAYFCASSPASGNTIYFGEGSWLTVV.

The chain combines TRBV5-1 with TRBJ1-5; D is perhaps TRBD1 (5 bases). The ends were cut back, 3 bases at V and 10 bases at J, with 17 bases in the middle. The germline V gene encodes CDR1 SGHRS and CDR2 YFSETQ. The CDR3 is made up of 14 amino acids. CDR3 DNA: TGCGCCAGCAGCTCGGAGGGACTCGCAAGCCCCCAGCATTTT. Its protein is CASSSEGLASPQHF.

The genes are TRBV5-1 and TRBJ1-2; 8 nucleotides align to TRBD1. J lost 0 bases, V lost 3 bases, and 7 bases had no gene match. Looked up from germline, CDR1 is SGHRS and CDR2 is YFSETQ. The CDR3 is 16 residues long. The CDR3 reads CASSWGTGGTNYGYTF. For the CDR3, the DNA is TGCGCCAGCAGCTGGGGAACAGGGGGGACTAACTATGGCTACACCTTC.

The rearrangement uses TRBV7-8 and TRBJ1-6; tentatively, D is TRBD1 (5 bases). The CDR3 is made up of 15 amino acids. The germline V and J ends were trimmed by 1 base and 7 bases, with 11 bases remaining between them. The germline V gene encodes CDR1 SGHVS and CDR2 FQNEAQ. The CDR3 sequence: CASSLGHRLNSPLHF. Here the CDR3 DNA reads TGTGCCAGCAGCTTAGGCCACAGGTTAAATTCACCCCTCCACTTT.

J is TRBJ1-4 and V is TRBV15, with D hard to call. CDR1 and CDR2 from the germline V gene are LNHNV and YYDKDF (reference sequence). Trimming took 0 bases from V and 3 from J, leaving 14 bases between them. The CDR3 is 17 amino acids. CDR3 residues: CATSRDTAAPSNEKLFF. As DNA, the CDR3 is TGTGCCACCAGCAGAGACACGGCGGCCCCTTCTAATGAAAAACTGTTTTTT.

The chain is built from TRBV5-1 and TRBJ1-1, with 10 bases fitting TRBD1. Trimming at V came to 0 bases and at J to 5 bases, leaving 4 bases not matched to a gene. This CDR3 is built from 15 residues. Germline V CDR1 and CDR2: SGHRS, YFSETQ. The CDR3 sequence: CASSLEGQGLTEAFF. The CDR3 coding sequence is TGCGCCAGCAGCTTGGAGGGACAGGGGTTAACTGAAGCTTTCTTT.

V gene TRBV3-1 (or the pseudogene TRBV3-2) combines with J gene TRBJ1-1; D remains ambiguous. CDR3 length: 13 amino acids. The germline V gene encodes CDR1 LGHDT and CDR2 YNNKEL (reference sequence). V shed 0 bases and J shed 4 bases, with 6 bases lying between them. For the CDR3, the DNA is TGTGCCAGCAGCCAAGATTATAGCACTGAAGCTTTCTTT. Amino acid sequence: CASSQDYSTEAFF.

This clone has a single count. V and J are TRBV11-3 and TRBJ2-3, with 8 bases aligning to TRBD2. This CDR3 is built from 16 residues. Germline values: CDR1 SGHNT, CDR2 YENEEA. Trimming removed 5 bases from V and 0 bases from J; junction bases left unmatched: 7. The CDR3 nucleotides read TGTGCCAGCAGCCAAGGTTCGGGAGGGAGCACAGATACGCAGTATTTT. Amino acids: CASSQGSGGSTDTQYF.